The rows below give T cell receptor beta chains drawn from one sample of a study of CD8 T cells in ankylosing spondylitis. TCRdb called the 5' RACE reads again in MiXCR, with one record for every CDR3 protein. The sample lists about 210,000 distinct CDR3 sequences, under 8.5% occurring once. The specimen was blood, either unsorted or a sorted T cell fraction (not recorded which). These receptors were obtained from a female donor with ankylosing spondylitis or in good health (not recorded which). The CDR3 runs from the conserved cysteine through the conserved F or W. The D gene is left open where the match is weak. Expanded clones are given a class, and other clones once, few, many or no size at all.

size	V	D	J	DNA	CDR3
few	TRBV7-8	-	TRBJ2-5	TGTGCCAGCAGCGGGACCCAATATGGGGAGACCCAGTACTTC	CASSGTQYGETQYF
few	TRBV7-2	-	TRBJ1-1	TGTGCCAGCAGCTTAGCCCATCTGAACACTGAAGCTTTCTTT	CASSLAHLNTEAFF
many	TRBV7-2	-	TRBJ2-2	TGTGCCAGCAGCTTAGTATTGGCCGGGGAGCTGTTTTTT	CASSLVLAGELFF
few	TRBV7-2	-	TRBJ2-3	TGTGCCAGCAGCTCCCTCGGGGATCTTAGCACAGATACGCAGTATTTT	CASSSLGDLSTDTQYF
-	TRBV28	TRBD2	TRBJ2-7	TGTGCCAGCAGTCGTAGACTAGCGGCGCCTTACGAGCAGTACTTC	CASSRRLAAPYEQYF
many	TRBV5-5	TRBD1	TRBJ2-7	TGTGCCAGCAGCTTGTTCGGACAGGGGTTTTCTGGCGAGCAGTACTTC	CASSLFGQGFSGEQYF
many	TRBV4-3	-	TRBJ2-7	TGCGCCAGCAGCACTCCCGGGGTGGGGGAGCAGTACTTC	CASSTPGVGEQYF
many	TRBV5-1	-	TRBJ2-2	TGCGCCAGCAGCTACACAGTCCTACAGAACACCGGGGAGCTGTTTTTT	CASSYTVLQNTGELFF
many	TRBV5-6	-	TRBJ1-2	TGTGCCAGCAGCTTGCGGCCCCCCCTAGGCTACACCTTC	CASSLRPPLGYTF
-	TRBV6-2/TRBV6-3	-	TRBJ2-2	TGTGCCAGCAGAGGGGGCGGGGTCACCGGGGAGCTGTTTTTT	CASRGGGVTGELFF
many	TRBV3-1	TRBD2	TRBJ2-7	TGTGCCAGCAGCCAAGTGAGCGGGAGTGGTTACGAGCAGTACTTC	CASSQVSGSGYEQYF
many	TRBV20-1	TRBD2	TRBJ2-1	TGCAGTGCTAGAGGGACTAGCGGATCCACTGGGCAGTTCTTC	CSARGTSGSTGQFF
many	TRBV5-1	-	TRBJ2-3	TGCGCCAGCAGCTTGGAACAGACGACGGATACGCAGTATTTT	CASSLEQTTDTQYF
many	TRBV6-2/TRBV6-3	-	TRBJ2-1	TGTGCCAGCAGTTACGTGACTCCCACCTCTCTCTACAATGAGCAGTTCTTC	CASSYVTPTSLYNEQFF
few	TRBV5-6	-	TRBJ2-7	TGTGCCAGCAGCCCCGCTCCGACACGGGGAGAGCAGTACTTC	CASSPAPTRGEQYF
many	TRBV10-3	-	TRBJ1-5	TGTGCCATCAGTGAGATCTGGGGCCCCAATCAGCCCCAGCATTTT	CAISEIWGPNQPQHF
many	TRBV28	-	TRBJ1-2	TGTGCCAGCAGGACGACCCGGTTGGGGGCTGACGGCTACACCTTC	CASRTTRLGADGYTF
few	TRBV20-1	-	TRBJ2-1	TGCAGTCCGTTTGGAGGGAGGAATGAGCAGTTCTTC	CSPFGGRNEQFF
-	TRBV29-1	-	TRBJ2-1	TGCAGCGTGGGACTCAGCTCCTACAATGAGCAGTTCTTC	CSVGLSSYNEQFF
few	TRBV7-3	-	TRBJ1-1	TGTGCCAGCAGCTTATCGCCCGACACTGAAGCTTTCTTT	CASSLSPDTEAFF
many	TRBV7-8	TRBD1	TRBJ2-1	TGTGCCAGCAGCTTTTCTCTGGGACAGGGGAATGAGCAGTTCTTC	CASSFSLGQGNEQFF
many	TRBV5-1	-	TRBJ1-1	TGCGCCAGCAGCTTGGACCCGAGGGGTGAAGCTTTCTTT	CASSLDPRGEAFF